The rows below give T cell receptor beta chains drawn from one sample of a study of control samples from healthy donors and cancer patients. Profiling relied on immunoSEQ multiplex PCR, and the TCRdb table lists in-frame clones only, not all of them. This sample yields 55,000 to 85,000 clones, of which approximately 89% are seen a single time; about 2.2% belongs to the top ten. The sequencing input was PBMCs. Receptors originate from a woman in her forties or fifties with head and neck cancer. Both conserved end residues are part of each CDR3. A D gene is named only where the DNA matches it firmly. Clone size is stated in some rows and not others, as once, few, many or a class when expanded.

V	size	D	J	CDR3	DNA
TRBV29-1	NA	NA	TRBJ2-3	CSVPRGTDTQYF	TGCAGCGTCCCCCGTGGCACAGATACGCAGTATTTT
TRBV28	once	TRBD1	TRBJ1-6	CASRRDRGF	TGTGCCAGCAGACGGGACAGGGGATTT
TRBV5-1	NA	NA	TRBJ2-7	CASSSQGGPRSSYEQYF	TGCGCCAGCAGCTCCCAGGGAGGACCCAGGAGCTCCTACGAGCAGTACTTC
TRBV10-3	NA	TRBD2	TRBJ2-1	CAAGGGSSYNEQFF	TGTGCCGCGGGAGGGGGCAGCTCCTACAATGAGCAGTTCTTC
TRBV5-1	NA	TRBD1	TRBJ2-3	CASSHGRVSGGRGDTQYF	TGCGCCAGCAGCCACGGCCGGGTCTCAGGGGGCCGGGGAGATACGCAGTATTTT
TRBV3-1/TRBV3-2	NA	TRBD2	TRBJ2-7	CASSQVAGTRSGQYF	TGTGCCAGCAGCCAAGTAGCAGGGACTAGATCAGGGCAGTACTTC
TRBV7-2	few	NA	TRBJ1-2	CASSLQQLQVRFYGYTF	TGTGCCAGCAGCTTACAACAGCTACAAGTTAGGTTCTATGGCTACACCTTC
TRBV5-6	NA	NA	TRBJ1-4	CASSEEGRATNEKLFF	TGTGCCAGCAGCGAGGAGGGACGTGCAACTAATGAAAAACTGTTTTTT
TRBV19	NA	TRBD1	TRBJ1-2	CASTNRGREGYTF	TGTGCCAGTACCAACAGGGGGAGGGAAGGCTACACCTTC
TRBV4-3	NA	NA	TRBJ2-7	CASSRRAGTYEQYF	TGCGCCAGCAGCCGCCGGGCAGGGACCTACGAGCAGTACTTC
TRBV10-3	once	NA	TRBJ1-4	CAISEGDGGSGLFF	TGTGCCATCAGTGAAGGGGACGGGGGGTCGGGACTGTTTTTT
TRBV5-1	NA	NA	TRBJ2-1	CASSSRTTQGGNEQFF	TGCGCCAGCAGCTCCCGGACCACTCAGGGGGGGAATGAGCAGTTCTTC
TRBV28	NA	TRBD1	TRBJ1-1	CASSLGVTGGAFF	TGTGCCAGCAGTTTGGGGGTCACAGGGGGAGCTTTCTTT
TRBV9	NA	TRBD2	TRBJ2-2	CASSPTPFGGANTGELFF	TGTGCCAGCAGCCCGACACCTTTCGGGGGGGCCAACACCGGGGAGCTGTTTTTT
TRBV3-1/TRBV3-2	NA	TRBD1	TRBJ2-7	CASSQIGTGRGEQYF	TGTGCCAGCAGCCAAATAGGGACAGGACGGGGAGAGCAGTACTTC
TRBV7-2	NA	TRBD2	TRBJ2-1	CASSPSLVAGAHNEQFF	TGTGCCAGCAGCCCCAGTCTAGTAGCGGGGGCTCACAATGAGCAGTTCTTC
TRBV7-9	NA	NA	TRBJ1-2	CASSWTSANYGYTF	TGTGCCAGCAGCTGGACAAGCGCTAACTATGGCTACACCTTC
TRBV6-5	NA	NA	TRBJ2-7	CASGAGPLLTYEQYF	TGTGCCAGCGGGGCAGGGCCTCTACTTACCTACGAGCAGTACTTC
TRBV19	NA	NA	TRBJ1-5	CASSISAGWNQPQHF	TGTGCCAGTAGTATATCGGCGGGGTGGAATCAGCCCCAGCATTTT
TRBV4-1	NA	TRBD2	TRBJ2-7	CASSLGLAGGTPYEQYF	TGCGCCAGCAGCCTTGGACTAGCGGGGGGGACGCCCTACGAGCAGTACTTC
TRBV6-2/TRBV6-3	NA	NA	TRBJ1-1	CASSYRTSTEAFF	TGTGCCAGCAGTTACCGGACAAGCACTGAAGCTTTCTTT
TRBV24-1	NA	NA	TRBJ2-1	CATSDTTEQFF	TGTGCCACCAGTGATACGACTGAGCAGTTCTTC
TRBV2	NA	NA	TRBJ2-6	CASSLGLGPGANVLTF	TGTGCCAGCAGCCTGGGGTTAGGTCCTGGGGCCAACGTCCTGACTTTC
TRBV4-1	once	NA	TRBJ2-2	CASSHRHLAGELFF	TGCGCCAGCAGCCACCGCCATTTGGCCGGGGAGCTGTTTTTT
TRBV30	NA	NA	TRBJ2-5	CAWALQGTLQTQYF	TGTGCCTGGGCCTTACAGGGAACTTTACAGACCCAGTACTTC
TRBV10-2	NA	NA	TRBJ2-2	CASSILETGELFF	TGCGCCAGCAGTATCCTAGAAACCGGGGAGCTGTTTTTT
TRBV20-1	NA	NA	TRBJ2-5	CSASNQETQYF	TGCAGTGCTAGCAACCAAGAGACCCAGTACTTC
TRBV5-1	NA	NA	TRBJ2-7	CASSGNRGSYEQYF	TGCGCCAGCAGCGGAAATAGGGGCTCCTACGAGCAGTACTTC
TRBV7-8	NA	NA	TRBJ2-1	CASSQLAFSGNEQFF	TGTGCCAGCAGCCAATTAGCGTTCAGCGGGAATGAGCAGTTCTTC
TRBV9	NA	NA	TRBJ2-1	CASSVAAGLYNEQFF	TGTGCCAGCAGCGTAGCCGCGGGGCTCTACAATGAGCAGTTCTTC
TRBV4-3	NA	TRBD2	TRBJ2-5	CASSQVPSLAAETQYF	TGCGCCAGCAGCCAAGTCCCCAGCCTAGCGGCTGAGACCCAGTACTTC
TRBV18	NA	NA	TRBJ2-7	CASSPADSSYEQYF	TGTGCCAGCTCACCCGCGGACAGCTCCTACGAGCAGTACTTC
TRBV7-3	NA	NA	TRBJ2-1	CASSPFASALLSYNEQFF	TGTGCCAGCAGCCCATTTGCCTCTGCCTTACTCTCCTACAATGAGCAGTTCTTC
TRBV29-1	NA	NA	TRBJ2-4	CSVGGGMAKNIQYF	TGCAGCGTTGGAGGGGGAATGGCCAAAAACATTCAGTACTTC
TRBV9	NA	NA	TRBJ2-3	CASSVDPGADTQYF	TGTGCCAGCAGCGTAGATCCCGGGGCAGATACGCAGTATTTT
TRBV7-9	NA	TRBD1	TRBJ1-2	CATSVDPPGGVGYTF	TGTGCCACATCAGTAGACCCCCCAGGGGGCGTCGGCTACACCTTC
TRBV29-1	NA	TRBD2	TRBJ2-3	CSVSSGGPTSQYF	TGCAGCGTTTCTAGCGGGGGACCCACTTCGCAGTATTTT
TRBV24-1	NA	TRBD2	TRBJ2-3	CATTSSGEADTQYF	TGTGCCACCACTTCTAGCGGGGAGGCAGATACGCAGTATTTT
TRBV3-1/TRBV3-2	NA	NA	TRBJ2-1	CASSQAPLSSYNEQFF	TGTGCCAGCAGCCAAGCTCCGTTAAGCTCCTACAATGAGCAGTTCTTC
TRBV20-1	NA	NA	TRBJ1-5	CSAMVDQPQHF	TGCAGTGCTATGGTCGATCAGCCCCAGCATTTT
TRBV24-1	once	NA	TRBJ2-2	CATSDFAAGTGELFF	TGTGCCACCAGTGATTTCGCGGCCGGGACCGGGGAGCTGTTTTTT
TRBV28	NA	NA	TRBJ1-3	CASSSPSGNTIYF	TGTGCCAGCAGTTCCCCCTCTGGAAACACCATATATTTT
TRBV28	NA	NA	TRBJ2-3	CASSSAGRAMTDTQYF	TGTGCCAGCAGTTCGGCCGGCAGGGCGATGACAGATACGCAGTATTTT
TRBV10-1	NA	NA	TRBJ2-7	CASSRSNFYEQYF	TGCGCCAGCAGTAGGTCCAATTTCTACGAGCAGTACTTC
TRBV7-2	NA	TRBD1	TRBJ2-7	CASSPAGQGLYEQYF	TGTGCCAGCAGCCCAGCGGGACAGGGTCTCTACGAGCAGTACTTC
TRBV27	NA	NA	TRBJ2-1	CASTAGTGSVNEQFF	TGTGCCAGCACCGCGGGAACAGGGAGTGTTAATGAGCAGTTCTTC
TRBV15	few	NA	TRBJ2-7	CATSRRDKSNEQYF	TGTGCCACCAGCAGGAGGGACAAGTCGAACGAGCAGTACTTC
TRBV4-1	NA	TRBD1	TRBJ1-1	CASSQGQGVADTEAFF	TGCGCCAGCAGCCAAGGACAGGGTGTGGCAGACACTGAAGCTTTCTTT
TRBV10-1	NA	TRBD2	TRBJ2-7	CASSGTSGLSYEQYF	TGCGCCAGCAGTGGGACTAGCGGGCTCTCCTACGAGCAGTACTTC
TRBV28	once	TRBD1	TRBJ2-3	CASSPDRVRADTQYF	TGTGCCAGCAGCCCGGACAGGGTCCGAGCAGATACGCAGTATTTT
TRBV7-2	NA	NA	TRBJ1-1	CASSLGGSEYTEAFF	TGTGCCAGCAGCTTAGGAGGGTCCGAGTACACTGAAGCTTTCTTT
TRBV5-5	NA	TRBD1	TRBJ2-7	CASSFGRQGVSEQYF	TGTGCCAGCAGCTTCGGGAGACAGGGGGTTTCCGAGCAGTACTTC
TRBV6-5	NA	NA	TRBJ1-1	CASSSPAGRGGTEAFF	TGTGCCAGCAGTTCTCCCGCCGGTAGGGGAGGCACTGAAGCTTTCTTT
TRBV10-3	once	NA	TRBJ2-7	CAISPGPTYEQYF	TGTGCCATCAGTCCGGGACCGACTTACGAGCAGTACTTC